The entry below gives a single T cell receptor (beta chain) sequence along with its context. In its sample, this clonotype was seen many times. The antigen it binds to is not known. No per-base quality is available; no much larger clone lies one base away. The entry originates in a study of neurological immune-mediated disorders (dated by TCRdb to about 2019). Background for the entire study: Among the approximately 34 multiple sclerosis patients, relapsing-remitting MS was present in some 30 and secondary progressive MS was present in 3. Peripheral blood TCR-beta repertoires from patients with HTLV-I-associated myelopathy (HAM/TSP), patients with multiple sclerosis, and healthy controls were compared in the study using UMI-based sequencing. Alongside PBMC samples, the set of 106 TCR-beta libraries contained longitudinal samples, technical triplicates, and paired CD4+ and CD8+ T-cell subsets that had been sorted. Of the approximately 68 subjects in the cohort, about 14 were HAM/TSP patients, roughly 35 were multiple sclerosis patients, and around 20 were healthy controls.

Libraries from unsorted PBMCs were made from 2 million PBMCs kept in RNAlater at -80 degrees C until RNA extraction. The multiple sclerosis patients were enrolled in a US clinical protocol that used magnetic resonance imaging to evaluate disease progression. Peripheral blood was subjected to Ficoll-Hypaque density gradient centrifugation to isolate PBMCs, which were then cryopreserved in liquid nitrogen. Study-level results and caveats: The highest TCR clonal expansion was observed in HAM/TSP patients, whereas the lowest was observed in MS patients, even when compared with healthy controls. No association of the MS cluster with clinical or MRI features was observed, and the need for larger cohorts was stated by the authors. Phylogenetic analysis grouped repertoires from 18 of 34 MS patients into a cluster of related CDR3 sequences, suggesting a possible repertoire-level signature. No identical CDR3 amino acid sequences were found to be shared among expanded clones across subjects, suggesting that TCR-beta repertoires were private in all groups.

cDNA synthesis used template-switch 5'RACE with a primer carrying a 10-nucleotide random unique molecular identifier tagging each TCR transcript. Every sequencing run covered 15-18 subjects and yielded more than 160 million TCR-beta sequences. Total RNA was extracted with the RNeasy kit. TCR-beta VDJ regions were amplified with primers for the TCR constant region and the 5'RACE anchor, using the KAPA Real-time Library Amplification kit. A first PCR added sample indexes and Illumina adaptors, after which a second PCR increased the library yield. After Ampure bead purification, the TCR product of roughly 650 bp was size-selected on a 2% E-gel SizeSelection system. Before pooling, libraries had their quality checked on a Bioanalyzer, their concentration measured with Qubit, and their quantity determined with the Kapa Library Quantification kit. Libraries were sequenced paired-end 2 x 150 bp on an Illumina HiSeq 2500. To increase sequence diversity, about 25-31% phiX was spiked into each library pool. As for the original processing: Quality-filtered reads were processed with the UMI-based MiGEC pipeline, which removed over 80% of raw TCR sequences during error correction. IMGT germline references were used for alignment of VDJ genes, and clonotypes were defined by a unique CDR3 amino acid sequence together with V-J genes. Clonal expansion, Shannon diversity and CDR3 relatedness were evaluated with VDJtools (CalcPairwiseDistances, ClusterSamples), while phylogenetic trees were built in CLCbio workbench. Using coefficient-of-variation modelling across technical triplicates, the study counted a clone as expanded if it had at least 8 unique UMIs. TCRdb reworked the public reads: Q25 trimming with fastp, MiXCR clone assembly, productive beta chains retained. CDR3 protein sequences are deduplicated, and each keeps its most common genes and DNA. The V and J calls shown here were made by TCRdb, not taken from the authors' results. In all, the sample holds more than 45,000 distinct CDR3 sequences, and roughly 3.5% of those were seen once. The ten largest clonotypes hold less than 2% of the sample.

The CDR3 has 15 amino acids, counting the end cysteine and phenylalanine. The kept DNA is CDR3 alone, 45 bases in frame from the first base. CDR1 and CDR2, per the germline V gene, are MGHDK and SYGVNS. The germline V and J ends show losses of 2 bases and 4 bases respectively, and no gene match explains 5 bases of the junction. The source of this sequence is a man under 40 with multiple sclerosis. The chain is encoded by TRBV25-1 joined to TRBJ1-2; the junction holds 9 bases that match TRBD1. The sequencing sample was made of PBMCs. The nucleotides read TGTGCCAGCAGTGAACCCCGGACAGGGGTCTATGGCTACACCTTC. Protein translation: CASSEPRTGVYGYTF.